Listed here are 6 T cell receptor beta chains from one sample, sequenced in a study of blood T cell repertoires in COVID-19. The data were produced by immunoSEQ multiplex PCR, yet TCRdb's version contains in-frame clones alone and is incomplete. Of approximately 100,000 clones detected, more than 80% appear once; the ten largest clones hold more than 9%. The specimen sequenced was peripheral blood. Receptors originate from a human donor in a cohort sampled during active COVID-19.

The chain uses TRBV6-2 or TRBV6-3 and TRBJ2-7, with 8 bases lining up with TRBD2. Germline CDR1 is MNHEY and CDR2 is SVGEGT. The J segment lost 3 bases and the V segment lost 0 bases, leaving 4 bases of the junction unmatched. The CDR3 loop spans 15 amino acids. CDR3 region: CASSYSTSGYYEQYF. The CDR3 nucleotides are TGTGCCAGCAGTTACTCCACTAGCGGATACTACGAGCAGTACTTC.

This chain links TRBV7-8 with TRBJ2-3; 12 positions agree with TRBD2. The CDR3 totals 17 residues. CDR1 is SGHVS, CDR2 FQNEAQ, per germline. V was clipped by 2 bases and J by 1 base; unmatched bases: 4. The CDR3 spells CASSLLAGGRGTDTQYF. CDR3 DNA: TGTGCCAGCAGCTTACTAGCGGGGGGGCGAGGCACAGATACGCAGTATTTT.

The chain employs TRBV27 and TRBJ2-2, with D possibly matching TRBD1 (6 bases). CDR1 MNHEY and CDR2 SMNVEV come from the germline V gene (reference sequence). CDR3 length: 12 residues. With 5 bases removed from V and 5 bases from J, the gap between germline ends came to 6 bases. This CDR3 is CASSTGTGELFF. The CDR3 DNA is TGTGCCAGCAGTACAGGGACCGGGGAGCTGTTTTTT.

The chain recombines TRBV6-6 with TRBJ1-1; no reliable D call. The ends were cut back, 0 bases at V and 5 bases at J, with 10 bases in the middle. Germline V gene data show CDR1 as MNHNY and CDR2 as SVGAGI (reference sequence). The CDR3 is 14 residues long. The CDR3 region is CASSYSTGKTEAFF. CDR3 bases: TGTGCCAGCAGTTACTCAACGGGGAAAACTGAAGCTTTCTTT.

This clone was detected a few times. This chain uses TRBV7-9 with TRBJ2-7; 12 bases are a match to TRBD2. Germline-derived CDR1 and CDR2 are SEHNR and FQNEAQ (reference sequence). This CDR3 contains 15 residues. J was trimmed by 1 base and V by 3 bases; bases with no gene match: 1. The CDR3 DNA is TGTGCCAGCAGCTTTGGACTAGCGGGATCCTACGAGCAGTACTTC. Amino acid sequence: CASSFGLAGSYEQYF. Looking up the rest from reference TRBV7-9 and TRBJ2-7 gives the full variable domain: DTGVSQNPRHKITKRGQNVTFRCDPISEHNRLYWYRQTLGQGPEFLTYFQNEAQLEKSRLLSDRFSAERPKGSFSTLEIQRTEQGDSAMYLCASSFGLAGSYEQYFGPGTRLTVT.

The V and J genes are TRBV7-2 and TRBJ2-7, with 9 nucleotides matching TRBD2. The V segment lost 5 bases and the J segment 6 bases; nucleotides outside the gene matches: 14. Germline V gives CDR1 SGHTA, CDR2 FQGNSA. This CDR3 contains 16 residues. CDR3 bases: TGTGCCAGCAGCCTCGGGGGGGCTAGCGGGATCCGCGAGCAGTACTTC. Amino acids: CASSLGGASGIREQYF.